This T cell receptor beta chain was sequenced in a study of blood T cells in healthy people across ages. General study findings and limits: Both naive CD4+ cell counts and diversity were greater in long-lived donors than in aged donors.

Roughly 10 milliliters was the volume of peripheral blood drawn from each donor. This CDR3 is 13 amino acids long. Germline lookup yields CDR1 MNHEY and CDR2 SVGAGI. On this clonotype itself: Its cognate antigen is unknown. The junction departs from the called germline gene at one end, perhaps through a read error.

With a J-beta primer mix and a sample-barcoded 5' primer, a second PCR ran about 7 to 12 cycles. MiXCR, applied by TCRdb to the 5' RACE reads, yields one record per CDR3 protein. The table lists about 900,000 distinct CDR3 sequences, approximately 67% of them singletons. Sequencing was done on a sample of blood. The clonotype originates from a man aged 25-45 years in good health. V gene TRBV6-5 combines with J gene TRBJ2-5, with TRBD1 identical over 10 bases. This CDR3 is CASRTGGQKTQYF. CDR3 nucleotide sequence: TGTGCCAGCAGGACAGGGGGCCAAAAGACCCAGTACTTC.